This is a list of T cell receptor beta chains from one sample in a study of long-term antiretroviral therapy in people with HIV. Using immunoSEQ multiplex PCR, the repertoire was profiled, and TCRdb retains in-frame clones only, with some absent. The table records almost 30,000 clones, around 89% of them present only once. This sample comprised unsorted PBMCs, obtained 3.2 years before starting antiretroviral therapy. The receptors shown here come from a man aged 45-60 years with HIV. Both conserved end residues are part of each CDR3. A D gene is named only where the DNA matches it firmly. Clone size, where shown, is once, few, many, or a class for clones that have expanded.

V gene: TRBV7-9; J gene: TRBJ1-4; clone size: -; D gene: -; CDR3 protein: CASSPERGTNEKLFF; CDR3 DNA: TGTGCCAGCAGCCCGGAGAGGGGTACTAATGAAAAACTGTTTTTT
V gene: TRBV5-4; J gene: TRBJ2-2; clone size: -; D gene: -; CDR3 protein: CASSSYVDTGELFF; CDR3 DNA: TGTGCCAGCAGCTCATACGTGGACACCGGGGAGCTGTTTTTT
V gene: TRBV29-1; J gene: TRBJ1-4; clone size: -; D gene: TRBD1; CDR3 protein: CSVDLTGGEEKLFF; CDR3 DNA: TGCAGCGTTGATTTGACAGGGGGCGAGGAAAAACTGTTTTTT
V gene: TRBV20-1; J gene: TRBJ1-2; clone size: -; D gene: -; CDR3 protein: CSVGSNYGYTF; CDR3 DNA: TGCAGTGTTGGGAGTAACTATGGCTACACCTTC
V gene: TRBV15; J gene: TRBJ1-6; clone size: -; D gene: TRBD1; CDR3 protein: CATSRPGAGGNSPLHF; CDR3 DNA: TGTGCCACCAGCAGACCTGGGGCAGGGGGCAATTCACCCCTCCACTTT
V gene: TRBV29-1; J gene: TRBJ1-4; clone size: -; D gene: -; CDR3 protein: CSVVGWGSNEKLFF; CDR3 DNA: TGCAGCGTTGTTGGGTGGGGGTCCAATGAAAAACTGTTTTTT
V gene: TRBV19; J gene: TRBJ2-7; clone size: -; D gene: TRBD1; CDR3 protein: CASRKDRATNEQYF; CDR3 DNA: TGTGCCAGTAGAAAAGACAGGGCTACGAACGAGCAGTACTTC
V gene: TRBV11-2; J gene: TRBJ2-2; clone size: -; D gene: -; CDR3 protein: CASSLDRRQNTGELFF; CDR3 DNA: TGTGCCAGCAGCTTAGATCGACGGCAGAACACCGGGGAGCTGTTTTTT
V gene: TRBV6-5; J gene: TRBJ2-2; clone size: -; D gene: -; CDR3 protein: CASSYSGRVTGELFF; CDR3 DNA: TGTGCCAGCAGTTACTCCGGCAGGGTCACCGGGGAGCTGTTTTTT
V gene: TRBV19; J gene: TRBJ1-2; clone size: few; D gene: -; CDR3 protein: CASWGHGYTF; CDR3 DNA: TGTGCCAGTTGGGGCCATGGCTACACCTTC
V gene: TRBV12-2; J gene: TRBJ1-4; clone size: -; D gene: -; CDR3 protein: CASRLVRTLYEKLFF; CDR3 DNA: TGTGCAAGTCGCTTAGTAAGGACGTTGTATGAAAAACTGTTTTTT
V gene: TRBV5-4; J gene: TRBJ1-1; clone size: -; D gene: -; CDR3 protein: CASSLVFPGAHAFF; CDR3 DNA: TGTGCCAGCAGCTTGGTCTTTCCGGGGGCGCATGCTTTCTTT
V gene: TRBV4-3; J gene: TRBJ2-1; clone size: -; D gene: TRBD1; CDR3 protein: CASSLRDRAHEQFF; CDR3 DNA: TGCGCCAGCAGCCTAAGGGACAGGGCCCATGAGCAGTTCTTC
V gene: TRBV9; J gene: TRBJ2-6; clone size: -; D gene: -; CDR3 protein: CASSVASSSGANVLTF; CDR3 DNA: TGTGCCAGCAGCGTAGCTTCCAGCTCTGGGGCCAACGTCCTGACTTTC
V gene: TRBV7-2; J gene: TRBJ1-2; clone size: -; D gene: -; CDR3 protein: CASSLARVGANYGYTF; CDR3 DNA: TGTGCCAGCAGCTTAGCGCGGGTCGGGGCGAACTATGGCTACACCTTC
V gene: TRBV7-9; J gene: TRBJ2-2; clone size: -; D gene: TRBD2; CDR3 protein: CASSKRVAGVGELFF; CDR3 DNA: TGTGCCAGCAGCAAGAGGGTAGCGGGAGTGGGGGAGCTGTTTTTT
V gene: TRBV4-1; J gene: TRBJ1-2; clone size: -; D gene: -; CDR3 protein: CASSPSLRGSSYGYTF; CDR3 DNA: TGCGCCAGCAGCCCCTCGCTCAGGGGCTCTAGCTATGGCTACACCTTC
V gene: TRBV10-2; J gene: TRBJ2-3; clone size: -; D gene: TRBD1; CDR3 protein: CASSGDRGTDTQYF; CDR3 DNA: TGCGCCAGCAGTGGGGACAGGGGCACAGATACGCAGTATTTT
V gene: TRBV7-3; J gene: TRBJ2-5; clone size: -; D gene: TRBD2; CDR3 protein: CASSLGTSYQETQYF; CDR3 DNA: TGTGCCAGCAGCTTAGGGACTAGCTACCAAGAGACCCAGTACTTC
V gene: TRBV5-1; J gene: TRBJ2-1; clone size: -; D gene: -; CDR3 protein: CASSLGAGNSYNEQFF; CDR3 DNA: TGCGCCAGCAGCTTGGGTGCGGGAAATTCCTACAATGAGCAGTTCTTC
V gene: TRBV19; J gene: TRBJ2-7; clone size: -; D gene: -; CDR3 protein: CASRKGGGIDYEQYF; CDR3 DNA: TGTGCCAGTAGGAAGGGAGGCGGCATCGACTACGAGCAGTACTTC
V gene: TRBV5-6; J gene: TRBJ2-7; clone size: -; D gene: TRBD1; CDR3 protein: CASSRYDRGQSYEQYF; CDR3 DNA: TGTGCCAGCAGCCGCTACGACCGGGGACAGTCCTACGAGCAGTACTTC
V gene: TRBV27; J gene: TRBJ1-6; clone size: -; D gene: TRBD1; CDR3 protein: CASSWDRGNSPLHF; CDR3 DNA: TGTGCCAGCAGTTGGGACAGGGGGAATTCACCCCTCCACTTT
V gene: TRBV10-3; J gene: TRBJ2-1; clone size: -; D gene: TRBD1; CDR3 protein: CAITGTGGSEQFF; CDR3 DNA: TGTGCCATCACAGGGACAGGGGGCAGTGAGCAGTTCTTC
V gene: TRBV7-9; J gene: TRBJ2-2; clone size: once; D gene: -; CDR3 protein: CASSLSGNTGELFF; CDR3 DNA: TGTGCCAGCAGCCTTAGCGGGAACACCGGGGAGCTGTTTTTT
V gene: TRBV5-6; J gene: TRBJ2-7; clone size: few; D gene: TRBD2; CDR3 protein: CASSSRKGLAFYEQYF; CDR3 DNA: TGTGCCAGCAGCTCCCGGAAGGGACTAGCGTTCTACGAGCAGTACTTC
V gene: TRBV18; J gene: TRBJ2-1; clone size: once; D gene: TRBD1; CDR3 protein: CATSDRFSYNEQFF; CDR3 DNA: TGTGCCACCTCGGACAGGTTCTCTTACAATGAGCAGTTCTTC
V gene: TRBV10-3; J gene: TRBJ2-3; clone size: -; D gene: TRBD2; CDR3 protein: CAILAGGRGDTQYF; CDR3 DNA: TGTGCCATTCTGGCGGGGGGGCGTGGAGATACGCAGTATTTT
V gene: TRBV11-1; J gene: TRBJ2-7; clone size: once; D gene: -; CDR3 protein: CASSFDNREYYEQYF; CDR3 DNA: TGTGCCAGCAGCTTTGACAACAGGGAATACTACGAGCAGTACTTC
V gene: TRBV2; J gene: TRBJ1-5; clone size: -; D gene: -; CDR3 protein: CASSDRYLQPQHF; CDR3 DNA: TGTGCCAGCAGTGACAGGTACCTTCAGCCCCAGCATTTT
V gene: TRBV5-5; J gene: TRBJ1-5; clone size: -; D gene: -; CDR3 protein: CASSLSGNQPQHF; CDR3 DNA: TGTGCCAGCAGCTTGTCTGGAAATCAGCCCCAGCATTTT
V gene: TRBV30; J gene: TRBJ2-3; clone size: -; D gene: TRBD2; CDR3 protein: CAWSRGGSADTQYF; CDR3 DNA: TGTGCCTGGTCCCGGGGGGGGTCCGCCGATACGCAGTATTTT
V gene: TRBV6-1; J gene: TRBJ2-7; clone size: -; D gene: TRBD1; CDR3 protein: CASRERTGDTYEQYF; CDR3 DNA: TGTGCCAGCAGAGAACGGACAGGAGATACCTACGAGCAGTACTTC
V gene: TRBV5-1; J gene: TRBJ2-1; clone size: -; D gene: -; CDR3 protein: CASSLRYVEEQFF; CDR3 DNA: TGCGCCAGCAGCTTGAGGTACGTCGAGGAGCAGTTCTTC
V gene: TRBV6-1; J gene: TRBJ1-1; clone size: -; D gene: TRBD1; CDR3 protein: CASSEGTGRAFF; CDR3 DNA: TGTGCCAGCAGTGAAGGGACAGGGAGAGCTTTCTTT
V gene: TRBV7-2; J gene: TRBJ2-7; clone size: -; D gene: -; CDR3 protein: CASSPTTYEQYF; CDR3 DNA: TGTGCCAGCAGTCCGACTACCTACGAGCAGTACTTC
V gene: TRBV28; J gene: TRBJ1-2; clone size: -; D gene: -; CDR3 protein: CASQVRGYGYTF; CDR3 DNA: TGTGCCAGCCAGGTTAGGGGCTATGGCTACACCTTC